This T cell receptor beta chain originates from a study of blood T cell repertoires in COVID-19. Study overall: Donors in the United States, Italy and Spain gave samples during acute or convalescent COVID-19. Nucleic acid was either cDNA or gDNA, and it came from T cells, B-cell-depleted T cells, or PBMCs.

Germline V CDR1 and CDR2: MRHNA, SNTAGT. CDR3 length: 16 residues. Unmatched junction bases numbered 8, after V lost 3 bases and J lost 3 bases. Libraries were prepared by immunoSEQ multiplex PCR; TCRdb keeps only in-frame clonotypes and omits some of them. The table shows about 250,000 clones, with approximately 79% occurring only once. This clone turned up a few times. The chain has TRBV6-4 and TRBJ2-1; 7 nucleotides align to TRBD2. The sequence was collected from a woman aged 40-49 years with active or convalescent COVID-19. Sequencing used peripheral blood. The CDR3 is CASSEFLAAGYNEQFF. The CDR3 DNA reads as TGTGCCAGCAGTGAATTCCTAGCGGCGGGCTACAATGAGCAGTTCTTC.